Reported below is one TCR beta chain. Its antigen is still unknown. The ends were cut back, 7 bases at V and 0 bases at J, with 14 bases in the middle. The CDR3 runs to 16 residues. Germline V gives CDR1 SGDLS, CDR2 YYNGEE. This sample was taken from a study of post-analysis software for immune sequencing data. The authors incorporated unique molecular identifiers into the TCR beta cDNA libraries. T cells, roughly 1 to 10 million of them, yielded about 500,000 cDNA molecules. MiXCR was run by TCRdb on the PCR reads, yielding one entry per CDR3 protein. Here the sample spans under 900,000 distinct CDR3 sequences, roughly 50% being singletons. Overall study results and limits: Relative to controls, patients had a few TRBV segments at higher frequency, with TRBV5-6, TRBV5-1 and TRBV20-1 among these.

The chain employs TRBV9 and TRBJ2-6; D gene ambiguous. Input material: blood. The sequence came from a girl aged 5-17 years with multiple sclerosis. CDR3 region: CASPPFKPSGANVLTF. Here the CDR3 DNA reads TGTGCCAGCCCCCCTTTCAAGCCCTCTGGGGCCAACGTCCTGACTTTC. Complete variable domain (other parts from reference TRBV9 and TRBJ2-6): DSGVTQTPKHLITATGQRVTLRCSPRSGDLSVYWYQQSLDQGLQFLIQYYNGEERAKGNILERFSAQQFPDLHSELNLSSLELGDSALYFCASPPFKPSGANVLTFGAGSRLTVL.